This TCR beta chain was identified during a study of identical twins. Every sampled donor was Caucasian and healthy. The CDR3 loop spans 14 amino acids. Trimming cost V 3 bases and J 4 bases; bases outside gene matches: 5. The V gene's germline CDR1 is SEHNR and CDR2 FQNEAQ (reference sequence). TCRdb used MiXCR to reprocess the 5' RACE reads, holding one entry per CDR3 protein. The sample shows about 890,000 distinct CDR3 sequences, 9% to 15% of them seen only once. These data also featured in a second study, about yellow fever vaccine responses in identical twins.

The chain is built from TRBV7-9 and TRBJ1-2, with 7 bases fitting TRBD1. The source of this sequence is a young woman in good health. The sequencing sample was made of PBMCs. The CDR3 bases are TGTGCCAGCAGCTTTGGCGACAGGGCCTATGGCTACACCTTC. The encoded protein is CASSFGDRAYGYTF.